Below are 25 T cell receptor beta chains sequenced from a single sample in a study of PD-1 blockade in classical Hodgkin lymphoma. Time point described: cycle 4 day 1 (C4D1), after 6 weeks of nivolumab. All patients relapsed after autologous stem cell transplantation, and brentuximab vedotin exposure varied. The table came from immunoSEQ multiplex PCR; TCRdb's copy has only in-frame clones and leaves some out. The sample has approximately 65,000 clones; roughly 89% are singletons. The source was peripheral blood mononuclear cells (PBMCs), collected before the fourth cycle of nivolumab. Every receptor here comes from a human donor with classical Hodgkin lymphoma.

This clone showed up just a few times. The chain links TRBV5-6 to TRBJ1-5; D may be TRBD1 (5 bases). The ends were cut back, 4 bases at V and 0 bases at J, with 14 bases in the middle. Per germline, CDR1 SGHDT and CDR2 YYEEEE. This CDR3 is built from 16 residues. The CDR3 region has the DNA TGTGCCAGCAGCACCAAGACAGCTCCTAGCAATCAGCCCCAGCATTTT. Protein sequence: CASSTKTAPSNQPQHF.

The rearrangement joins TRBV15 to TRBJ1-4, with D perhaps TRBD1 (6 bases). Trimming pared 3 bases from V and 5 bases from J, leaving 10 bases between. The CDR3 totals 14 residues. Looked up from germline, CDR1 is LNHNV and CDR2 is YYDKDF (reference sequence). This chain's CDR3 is CATSSWDTNEKLFF. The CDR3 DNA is TGTGCCACCAGCAGCTGGGACACAAATGAAAAACTGTTTTTT.

The CDR3 region has the DNA TGCGCCAGCACTGAGGGGGGTGGCTACACCTTC. It yields the protein CASTEGGGYTF. This chain uses TRBV5-1 with TRBJ1-2; possible D gene TRBD1, 6 bases. The V gene's germline CDR1 is SGHRS and CDR2 YFSETQ. The CDR3 is 11 amino acids. V lost 6 bases and J lost 7, with 10 bases in between. Full variable domain (rest looked up from reference TRBV5-1 and TRBJ1-2): KAGVTQTPRYLIKTRGQQVTLSCSPISGHRSVSWYQQTPGQGLQFLFEYFSETQRNKGNFPGRFSGRQFSNSRSEMNVSTLELGDSALYLCASTEGGGYTFGSGTRLTVV.

The CDR3 nucleotides read TGCAGTGCTTGGGGCCTCACTGAAGCTTTCTTT. This encodes CSAWGLTEAFF. This sequence joins TRBV20-1 and TRBJ1-1; the D gene is possibly TRBD1 (5 bases). CDR1 and CDR2 (germline): DFQATT, SNEGSKA (reference sequence). Trimming pared 5 bases from V and 4 bases from J, leaving 8 bases between. The CDR3 is made up of 11 amino acids.

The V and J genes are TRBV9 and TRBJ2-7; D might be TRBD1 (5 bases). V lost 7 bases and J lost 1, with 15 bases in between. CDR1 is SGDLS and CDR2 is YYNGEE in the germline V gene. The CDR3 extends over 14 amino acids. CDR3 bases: TGTGCCAGCGGAGACAGCAGTGATTCCTACGAGCAGTACTTC. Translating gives CASGDSSDSYEQYF. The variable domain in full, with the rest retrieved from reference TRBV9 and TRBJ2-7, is DSGVTQTPKHLITATGQRVTLRCSPRSGDLSVYWYQQSLDQGLQFLIQYYNGEERAKGNILERFSAQQFPDLHSELNLSSLELGDSALYFCASGDSSDSYEQYFGPGTRLTVT.

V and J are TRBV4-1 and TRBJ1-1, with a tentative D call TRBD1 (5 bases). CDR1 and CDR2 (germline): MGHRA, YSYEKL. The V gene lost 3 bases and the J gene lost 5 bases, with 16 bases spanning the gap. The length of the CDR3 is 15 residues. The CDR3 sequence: CASSQVNPQGTEAFF. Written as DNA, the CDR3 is TGCGCCAGCAGCCAGGTCAACCCTCAGGGAACTGAAGCTTTCTTT.

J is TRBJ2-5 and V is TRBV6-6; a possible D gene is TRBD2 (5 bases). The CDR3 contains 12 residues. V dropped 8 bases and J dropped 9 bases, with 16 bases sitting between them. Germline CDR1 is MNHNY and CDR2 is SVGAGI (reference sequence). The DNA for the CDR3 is TGTGCCAGCTCGGAGGCAGCGGTGGCCCAGTACTTC. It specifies CASSEAAVAQYF.

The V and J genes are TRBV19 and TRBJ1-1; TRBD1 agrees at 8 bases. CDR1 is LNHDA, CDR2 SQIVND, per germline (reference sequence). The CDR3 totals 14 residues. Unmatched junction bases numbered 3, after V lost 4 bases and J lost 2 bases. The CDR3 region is CASSTGQGNTEAFF. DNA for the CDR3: TGTGCCAGTAGTACAGGACAGGGAAACACTGAAGCTTTCTTT.

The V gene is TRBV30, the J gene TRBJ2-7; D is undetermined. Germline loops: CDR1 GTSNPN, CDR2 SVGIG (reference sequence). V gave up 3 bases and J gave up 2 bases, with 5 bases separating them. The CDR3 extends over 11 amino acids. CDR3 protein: CAWRVAYEQYF. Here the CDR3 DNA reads TGTGCCTGGAGGGTGGCCTACGAGCAGTACTTC.

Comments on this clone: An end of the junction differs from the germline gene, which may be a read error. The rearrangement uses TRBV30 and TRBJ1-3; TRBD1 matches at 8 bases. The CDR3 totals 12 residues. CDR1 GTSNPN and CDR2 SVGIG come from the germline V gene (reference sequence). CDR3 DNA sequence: TGTGCCTGGAGTTTGGGACAGGACCCTGTCGTTTTT. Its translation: CAWSLGQDPVVF.

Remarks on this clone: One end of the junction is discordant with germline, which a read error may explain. The CDR3 protein is CASSLEAPGPYTENTEAFF. The CDR3 DNA reads as TGTGCTAGCAGCTTAGAAGCTCCAGGGCCCTATACTGAGAACACTGAAGCTTTCTTT. The V call is TRBV7-7, the J call TRBJ1-1, with D possibly being TRBD1 (5 bases). This CDR3 region has 19 residues. Germline CDR1 and CDR2: SSHAT and FNYEAQ (reference sequence). The full variable domain, in which reference TRBV7-7 and TRBJ1-1 provide the parts outside the CDR3, is GAGVSQSPRYKVTKRGQDVTLRCDPISSHATLYWYQQALGQGPEFLTYFNYEAQPDKSGLPSDRFSAERPEGSISTLTIQRTEQRDSAMYRCASSLEAPGPYTENTEAFFGQGTRLTVV.

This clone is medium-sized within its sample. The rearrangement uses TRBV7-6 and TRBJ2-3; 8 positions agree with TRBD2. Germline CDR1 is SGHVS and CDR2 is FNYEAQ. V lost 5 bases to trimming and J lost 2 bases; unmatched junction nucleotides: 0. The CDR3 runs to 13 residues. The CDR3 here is CASSGLATDTQYF. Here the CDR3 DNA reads TGTGCCAGCAGCGGACTAGCCACAGATACGCAGTATTTT.

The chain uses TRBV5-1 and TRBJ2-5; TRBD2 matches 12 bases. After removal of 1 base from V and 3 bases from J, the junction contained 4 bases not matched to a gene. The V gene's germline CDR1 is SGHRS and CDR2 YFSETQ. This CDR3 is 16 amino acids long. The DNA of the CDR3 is TGCGCCAGCAGCTTGCGCCGGACTAGCGGGGAAGAGACCCAGTACTTC. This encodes CASSLRRTSGEETQYF.

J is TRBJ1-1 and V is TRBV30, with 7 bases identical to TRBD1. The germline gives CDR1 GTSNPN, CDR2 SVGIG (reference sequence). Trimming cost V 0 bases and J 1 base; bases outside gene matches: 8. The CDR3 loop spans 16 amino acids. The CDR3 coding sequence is TGTGCCTGGAGTGTAGTTTTATCAGGGGGGAACACTGAAGCTTTCTTT. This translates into CAWSVVLSGGNTEAFF.

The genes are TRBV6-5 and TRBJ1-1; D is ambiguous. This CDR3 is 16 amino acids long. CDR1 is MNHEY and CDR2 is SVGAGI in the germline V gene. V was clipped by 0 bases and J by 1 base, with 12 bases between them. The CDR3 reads CASSYSVVSRNTEAFF. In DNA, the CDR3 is TGTGCCAGCAGTTACTCGGTTGTCTCGAGGAACACTGAAGCTTTCTTT.

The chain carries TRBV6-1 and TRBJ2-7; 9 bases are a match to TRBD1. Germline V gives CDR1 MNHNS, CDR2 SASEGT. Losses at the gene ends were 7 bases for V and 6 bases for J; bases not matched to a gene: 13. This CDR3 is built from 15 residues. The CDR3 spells CASITMATGGVEQYF. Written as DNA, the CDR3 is TGTGCCAGCATCACCATGGCGACAGGGGGGGTCGAGCAGTACTTC.

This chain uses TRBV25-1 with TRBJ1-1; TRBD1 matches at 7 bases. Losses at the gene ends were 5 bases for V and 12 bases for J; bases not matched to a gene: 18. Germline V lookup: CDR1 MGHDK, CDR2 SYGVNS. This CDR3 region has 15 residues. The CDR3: CASSPLGRTGVRSFF. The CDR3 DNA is TGTGCCAGCAGTCCCCTGGGGAGGACAGGTGTTAGATCTTTCTTT.

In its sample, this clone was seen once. CDR3 residues: CASSEDQNNEQFF. The CDR3 DNA follows: TGTGCCAGCAGCGAGGACCAAAACAATGAGCAGTTCTTC. This sequence joins TRBV5-5 and TRBJ2-1; D uncertain. The CDR3 totals 13 residues. The germline V gene encodes CDR1 SGHKS and CDR2 YYEKEE (reference sequence). Trimming removed 4 bases at V and 5 bases at J, with 10 bases between. Filled out from reference TRBV5-5 and TRBJ2-1, the complete variable domain reads DAGVTQSPTHLIKTRGQQVTLRCSPISGHKSVSWYQQVLGQGPQFIFQYYEKEERGRGNFPDRFSARQFPNYSSELNVNALLLGDSALYLCASSEDQNNEQFFGPGTRLTVL.

The CDR3 sequence: CASSWTGFADTQYF. The CDR3 DNA sequence: TGTGCCAGCAGTTGGACAGGGTTTGCGGATACGCAGTATTTT. This chain uses TRBV6-1 with TRBJ2-3; 8 positions agree with TRBD1. Germline CDR1 is MNHNS and CDR2 is SASEGT. V dropped 5 bases and J dropped 6; count of bases not matched to a gene: 7. This CDR3 spans 14 amino acids.

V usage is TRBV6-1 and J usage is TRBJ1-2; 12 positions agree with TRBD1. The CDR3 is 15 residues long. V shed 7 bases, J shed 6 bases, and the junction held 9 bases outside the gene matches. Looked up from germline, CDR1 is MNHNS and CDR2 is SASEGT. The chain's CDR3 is CASIISGQGANGYTF. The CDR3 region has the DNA TGTGCCAGCATCATATCGGGACAGGGGGCTAATGGCTACACCTTC.

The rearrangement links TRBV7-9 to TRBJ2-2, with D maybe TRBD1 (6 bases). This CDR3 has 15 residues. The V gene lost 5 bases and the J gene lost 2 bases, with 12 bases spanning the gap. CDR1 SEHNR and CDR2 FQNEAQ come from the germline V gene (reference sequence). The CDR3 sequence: CASSRDRINTGELFF. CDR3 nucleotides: TGTGCCAGCAGCCGCGACAGGATTAACACCGGGGAGCTGTTTTTT.

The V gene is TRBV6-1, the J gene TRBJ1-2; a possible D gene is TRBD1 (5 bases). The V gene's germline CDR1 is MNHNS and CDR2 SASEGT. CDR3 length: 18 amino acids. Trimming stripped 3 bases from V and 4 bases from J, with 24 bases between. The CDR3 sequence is CASSDYTAWGRGLYGYTF. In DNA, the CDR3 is TGTGCCAGCAGTGACTATACGGCGTGGGGACGGGGCCTCTATGGCTACACCTTC.

The CDR3 region has the DNA TGTGCCAGCAGTGGGGGGACCGGGACAGACGCCTTTTCTAACTATGGCTACACCTTC. It is translated as CASSGGTGTDAFSNYGYTF. The V and J genes are TRBV6-4 and TRBJ1-2, with TRBD1 matching 7 bases. The CDR3 extends over 19 amino acids. The trim removed 4 bases at V and 0 bases at J, leaving 17 bases unmatched. From germline, CDR1 is MRHNA and CDR2 SNTAGT.

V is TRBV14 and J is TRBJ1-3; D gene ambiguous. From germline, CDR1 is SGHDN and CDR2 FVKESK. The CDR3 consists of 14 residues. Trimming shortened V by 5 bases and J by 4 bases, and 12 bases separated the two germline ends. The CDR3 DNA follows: TGTGCCAGCAGCGTACAGCGGCTCGGAAACACCATATATTTT. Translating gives CASSVQRLGNTIYF.

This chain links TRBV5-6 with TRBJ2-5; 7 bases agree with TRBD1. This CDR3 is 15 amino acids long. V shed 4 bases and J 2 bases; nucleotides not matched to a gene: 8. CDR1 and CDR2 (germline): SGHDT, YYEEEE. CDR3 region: CASSPLTGWQETQYF. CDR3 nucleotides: TGTGCCAGCAGCCCCCTGACAGGGTGGCAAGAGACCCAGTACTTC.